These 18 T cell receptor beta chains were sequenced from one sample in a study of cytomegalovirus exposure and HLA in healthy donors. PCR was performed using 60 Vbeta and 13 Jbeta primers. Libraries were prepared by immunoSEQ multiplex PCR; TCRdb keeps only in-frame clonotypes and omits some of them. This repertoire shows tens of thousands of clones, 81% found once; its top ten account for around a tenth. What was sequenced was PBMCs. All receptors derive from a woman aged 40 to 50 in good health and CMV-seronegative.

The chain links TRBV4-3 to TRBJ2-2, with 11 nucleotides matching TRBD2. Looked up from germline, CDR1 is LGHNA and CDR2 is YSLEER. CDR3 length: 15 residues. V dropped 5 bases and J dropped 5; count of bases not matched to a gene: 4. CDR3: CASSSLAGGTGELFF. The CDR3 nucleotides are TGCGCCAGCAGCAGTCTAGCGGGGGGTACCGGGGAGCTGTTTTTT.

The rearrangement uses TRBV4-1 and TRBJ1-5; D remains unclear. Germline lookup yields CDR1 MGHRA and CDR2 YSYEKL. The CDR3 extends over 14 amino acids. V dropped 3 bases and J dropped 2 bases, with 8 bases sitting between them. CDR3 DNA sequence: TGCGCCAGCAGCCACGACACTCGCAATCAGCCCCAGCATTTT. Translation: CASSHDTRNQPQHF.

The chain couples TRBV28 to TRBJ1-2; D is uncertain. V lost 3 bases to trimming and J lost 7 bases, with 12 bases between them. The CDR3 is 13 amino acids. Germline V gene sequence: CDR1 MDHEN, CDR2 SYDVKM. The CDR3 is CASSLSGMGGYTF. The CDR3 DNA reads TGTGCCAGCAGTTTGTCGGGGATGGGTGGCTACACCTTC.

The chain combines TRBV5-6 with TRBJ2-2; D unresolved. Germline CDR1 and CDR2: SGHDT and YYEEEE. This CDR3 comprises 15 residues. With 1 base removed from V and 0 bases from J, the gap between germline ends came to 7 bases. The CDR3 reads CASSLTQTNTGELFF. The DNA for the CDR3 is TGTGCCAGCAGCTTGACCCAGACGAACACCGGGGAGCTGTTTTTT.

The CDR3 DNA follows: TGTGCCAGCAGCTTAAACGGGGAAAAAGGTGGCTACACCTTC. This translates into CASSLNGEKGGYTF. The V and J genes are TRBV7-6 and TRBJ1-2; no clear D gene. Trimming removed 2 bases from V and 7 bases from J, with 14 bases in between. The germline CDR1 and CDR2 sequences are SGHVS and FNYEAQ. CDR3 length: 14 amino acids.

This clone was observed a single time. The chain recombines TRBV7-2 with TRBJ1-4; 7 bases match TRBD1. The CDR3 sequence is 15 residues long. Losses at the gene ends were 5 bases for V and 4 bases for J; bases not matched to a gene: 7. Germline loops: CDR1 SGHTA, CDR2 FQGNSA. This CDR3 reads CASSPMGQYNEKLFF. Written as DNA, the CDR3 is TGTGCCAGCAGCCCCATGGGACAGTATAATGAAAAACTGTTTTTT.

This clone showed up just a few times. The rearrangement links TRBV6-5 to TRBJ1-5; D remains ambiguous. The length of the CDR3 is 16 residues. Germline values: CDR1 MNHEY, CDR2 SVGAGI. With 0 bases removed from V and 2 bases from J, the gap between germline ends came to 11 bases. CDR3 sequence: CASSYSPPGGNQPQHF. For the CDR3, the DNA is TGTGCCAGCAGTTACTCCCCCCCGGGTGGCAATCAGCCCCAGCATTTT.

The CDR3 bases are TGTGCCAGCAGTGAAAGACGATCGGGAAGCCTTGGCTACACCTTC. This encodes CASSERRSGSLGYTF. V and J are TRBV2 and TRBJ1-2, with D unclear. Germline-derived CDR1 and CDR2 are SNHLY and FYNNEI. Trimming took 2 bases from V and 7 from J, leaving 17 bases between them. CDR3 length equals 15 residues.

The V gene is TRBV7-2, the J gene TRBJ1-1, with D perhaps matching TRBD1 (5 bases). Trimming stripped 4 bases from V and 0 bases from J, with 9 bases between. The germline V gene encodes CDR1 SGHTA and CDR2 FQGNSA. The CDR3 length is 14 residues. The CDR3 loop reads CASSSGLLNTEAFF. The CDR3 region has the DNA TGTGCCAGCAGCTCGGGACTTTTGAACACTGAAGCTTTCTTT.

The V call is TRBV5-1, the J call TRBJ1-1, with TRBD1 identical over 8 bases. The CDR3 extends over 15 amino acids. V gave up 0 bases and J gave up 5 bases; unmatched junction bases: 6. CDR1 is SGHRS, CDR2 YFSETQ, per germline. For the CDR3, the DNA is TGCGCCAGCAGCTTGGCCGGGACAGGCGTTACTGAAGCTTTCTTT. Its protein is CASSLAGTGVTEAFF.

J is TRBJ2-3 and V is TRBV4-3; 7 nucleotides align to TRBD2. Germline lookup yields CDR1 LGHNA and CDR2 YSLEER. With V trimmed by 1 base and J by 7 bases, 11 bases remained unmatched. The CDR3 is 16 residues long. The CDR3 spells CASSQGFAGERYTQYF. For the CDR3, the DNA is TGCGCCAGCAGCCAAGGATTCGCGGGGGAGCGATATACGCAGTATTTT.

The V gene is TRBV5-4, the J gene TRBJ1-2; tentatively, D is TRBD1 (6 bases). The CDR3 has 15 residues. The V end lost 0 bases, the J end lost 4 bases, and 13 bases lay between the germline ends. CDR1 and CDR2 from the germline V gene are SGHNT and YYREEE (reference sequence). CDR3 protein: CASSLVSQGRYGYTF. The CDR3, as DNA: TGTGCCAGCAGCTTGGTTAGTCAGGGGCGCTATGGCTACACCTTC.

The rearrangement links TRBV19 to TRBJ1-6; D might be TRBD1 (6 bases). The germline V and J ends were trimmed by 6 bases and 4 bases, with 16 bases remaining between them. The CDR3 consists of 16 residues. CDR1 LNHDA and CDR2 SQIVND come from the germline V gene (reference sequence). CDR3 bases: TGTGCCAGTAGAACTACAGGGACCGTGTATAATTCACCCCTCCACTTT. It yields the protein CASRTTGTVYNSPLHF. The complete variable domain, with remaining parts taken from reference TRBV19 and TRBJ1-6, reads DGGITQSPKYLFRKEGQNVTLSCEQNLNHDAMYWYRQDPGQGLRLIYYSQIVNDFQKGDIAEGYSVSREKKESFPLTVTSAQKNPTAFYLCASRTTGTVYNSPLHFGNGTRLTVT.

This chain joins TRBV19 and TRBJ1-1, with D tentatively TRBD1 (5 bases). Trimming removed 5 bases at V and 0 bases at J, with 10 bases between. CDR1 and CDR2 from the germline V gene are LNHDA and SQIVND (reference sequence). The CDR3 runs 14 residues. The CDR3: CASSSRVMNTEAFF. CDR3 sequence (DNA): TGTGCCAGTAGTTCCAGGGTCATGAACACTGAAGCTTTCTTT.

J is TRBJ2-2 and V is TRBV29-1, with a tentative D call TRBD1 (5 bases). CDR1 and CDR2 from the germline V gene are SQVTM and ANQGSEA. This CDR3 region has 12 residues. V lost 7 bases and J 3 bases, leaving 9 bases between the germline ends. The CDR3 sequence: CSGRRDTGELFF. CDR3 sequence (DNA): TGCAGCGGACGCAGGGACACCGGGGAGCTGTTTTTT.

The chain employs TRBV7-2 and TRBJ2-1; 8 bases are shared with TRBD2. After removal of 5 bases from V and 12 bases from J, the junction contained 21 bases not matched to a gene. Germline CDR1 and CDR2: SGHTA and FQGNSA. CDR3 length: 17 amino acids. CDR3 in DNA: TGTGCCAGCAGCGAAAACATTGGGAGCGGGGGCGGCTGGGGGCAGTTCTTC. Protein sequence: CASSENIGSGGGWGQFF.

The rearrangement uses TRBV7-2 and TRBJ2-5; D remains ambiguous. Germline values: CDR1 SGHTA, CDR2 FQGNSA. V lost 1 base and J 2 bases, leaving 8 bases between the germline ends. The CDR3 consists of 14 residues. In DNA, the CDR3 is TGTGCCAGCAGCTTAGTTATGTATCAAGAGACCCAGTACTTC. This codes for CASSLVMYQETQYF.

J is TRBJ2-5 and V is TRBV5-4; 11 nucleotides line up with TRBD1. Germline-derived CDR1 and CDR2 are SGHNT and YYREEE (reference sequence). J lost 5 bases, V lost 3 bases, and 3 bases had no gene match. The CDR3 length is 14 residues. In DNA form, the CDR3 reads TGTGCCAGCAGCTACCGGACAGGGGGCGAGACCCAGTACTTC. It yields the protein CASSYRTGGETQYF.